Sequencing of this TCR beta chain was carried out in a study of beta chain features in type 1 diabetes. Per germline, CDR1 KGHSH and CDR2 LQKENI. The ends were cut back, 2 bases at V and 0 bases at J, with 14 bases in the middle. CDR3 length: 18 amino acids. A CD45RO/CCR7/CD25/CD127/CD95/CD27 panel sorted naive, central memory, regulatory and stem cell-like memory CD4+ cells. Of the isolated RNA, all was reverse transcribed, and so the sequenced material was expressed TCRB transcripts. TCRdb keeps only in-frame clones here, not all; method: immunoSEQ multiplex PCR. The table shows 970,000 or so clones, with roughly a sixth occurring only once.

The specimen sequenced was naive CD4+ T cells from blood. The clonotype originates from a woman between 18 and 30 years old in good health. The chain uses TRBV18 and TRBJ2-6; no reliable D call. The CDR3 loop reads CASSPSASSFSGANVLTF. CDR3 sequence (DNA): TGTGCCAGCTCACCAAGTGCAAGCTCCTTCTCTGGGGCCAACGTCCTGACTTTC.